This entry lists 27 T cell receptor beta chains sequenced from one sample in a study of response to subunit inactivated influenza vaccine. TCRdb analysed the RT-PCR reads with MiXCR anew, one entry per CDR3 protein. The profile shows 500,000 to 600,000 distinct CDR3 sequences, roughly 8.2% of them singletons. The sample consisted of PBMCs from blood, taken roughly 24 months after vaccination. The source of these receptors is a man between 50 and 69 years old who received an inactivated influenza vaccine.

This chain joins TRBV20-1 and TRBJ2-5, with D possibly TRBD2 on 6 matching bases. The CDR3 runs to 13 residues. The V gene's germline CDR1 is DFQATT and CDR2 SNEGSKA (reference sequence). V lost 5 bases and J lost 2, with 12 bases in between. The CDR3 sequence: CSASGVPQETQYF. DNA for the CDR3: TGCAGTGCTTCGGGGGTTCCGCAAGAGACCCAGTACTTC.

This clonotype was seen only a few times. The chain couples TRBV7-2 to TRBJ2-7; TRBD1 aligns across 7 bases. Germline values: CDR1 SGHTA, CDR2 FQGNSA. J gave up 0 bases and V 5 bases, and 10 bases lay outside the gene matches. This CDR3 has 16 residues. The CDR3 spells CASSRGQAQSSYEQYF. Written as DNA, the CDR3 is TGTGCCAGCAGCCGAGGACAGGCCCAAAGCTCCTACGAGCAGTACTTC. The full variable domain, with the rest looked up from reference TRBV7-2 and TRBJ2-7, is GAGVSQSPSNKVTEKGKDVELRCDPISGHTALYWYRQSLGQGLEFLIYFQGNSAPDKSGLPSDRFSAERTGGSVSTLTIQRTQQEDSAVYLCASSRGQAQSSYEQYFGPGTRLTVT.

In its sample, this clonotype was seen a few times. The V gene is TRBV12-3 or TRBV12-4, the J gene TRBJ2-4; weak D call: TRBD1 (5 bases). The CDR3 consists of 15 residues. V dropped 7 bases and J dropped 6 bases, with 19 bases sitting between them. The CDR3 sequence is CASTPNQGVGNIQYF. CDR3 DNA: TGTGCCAGCACTCCGAACCAGGGCGTCGGAAACATTCAGTACTTC.

The chain is built from TRBV12-3 or TRBV12-4 and TRBJ1-2; TRBD1 aligns across 9 bases. J was trimmed by 7 bases and V by 6 bases; bases with no gene match: 6. The CDR3 is 13 residues long. CDR3 residues: CASSPGTGIGYTF. The CDR3 DNA sequence: TGTGCCAGCAGCCCCGGGACAGGGATTGGCTACACCTTC.

This clonotype was seen a handful of times. The chain carries TRBV5-1 and TRBJ2-5, with 8 bases that match TRBD1. CDR3 length: 15 amino acids. The V gene end was trimmed by 0 bases and the J gene end by 6 bases; junction bases not matched to a gene: 7. Looked up from germline, CDR1 is SGHRS and CDR2 is YFSETQ. The CDR3 is CASSLATGQGQTQYF. CDR3 in DNA: TGCGCCAGCAGCTTGGCCACAGGACAGGGCCAGACCCAGTACTTC. The entire variable domain, with the rest obtained from reference TRBV5-1 and TRBJ2-5, is as follows: KAGVTQTPRYLIKTRGQQVTLSCSPISGHRSVSWYQQTPGQGLQFLFEYFSETQRNKGNFPGRFSGRQFSNSRSEMNVSTLELGDSALYLCASSLATGQGQTQYFGPGTRLLVL.

The V and J genes are TRBV6-2 or TRBV6-3 and TRBJ1-2; no clear D gene. CDR1 and CDR2 from the germline V gene are MNHEY and SVGEGT. The CDR3 covers 12 residues. V lost 5 bases, J lost 4 bases, and 8 bases lay in between. CDR3 nucleotide sequence: TGTGCCAGCAGTATGAGGACCTATGGCTACACCTTC. Amino acids: CASSMRTYGYTF.

With regard to this clonotype: A read error may account for a junction end that differs from germline. The V and J genes are TRBV10-3 and TRBJ1-2, with D uncertain. Germline assignment: CDR1 ENHRY and CDR2 SYGVKD. CDR3 length equals 13 residues. CDR3 coding DNA: TGTGCCATCAGTGAGGGTTCCAACTATGGCTGCACCTTC. Protein sequence: CAISEGSNYGCTF.

This chain connects TRBV7-2 to TRBJ2-3, with 9 nucleotides matching TRBD2. This CDR3 has 15 amino acids. V was pared by 1 base and J by 13 bases, with 12 bases of the junction left unmatched. Germline loops: CDR1 SGHTA, CDR2 FQGNSA. The CDR3 is CASSLGSLAGVFKYF. In nucleotides, the CDR3 is TGTGCCAGCAGCTTAGGTAGTTTAGCGGGAGTTTTTAAGTATTTT.

This clonotype showed up many times. The chain joins TRBV7-9 to TRBJ2-1; D might be TRBD2 (5 bases). CDR1 SEHNR and CDR2 FQNEAQ come from the germline V gene (reference sequence). The CDR3 is made up of 16 amino acids. Trimming shortened V by 1 base and J by 1 base, and 11 bases separated the two germline ends. The CDR3 DNA is TGTGCCAGCAGCTTAGTTCTCGGGAAGTCCTACAATGAGCAGTTCTTC. Protein: CASSLVLGKSYNEQFF.

This clonotype showed up many times. This chain joins TRBV20-1 and TRBJ2-1; 7 bases map to TRBD1. The CDR3 covers 14 residues. Germline V gene sequence: CDR1 DFQATT, CDR2 SNEGSKA (reference sequence). V lost 6 bases, J lost 7 bases, and 12 bases stayed unmatched. CDR3 nucleotides: TGCAGTGCCCCTAGACAGGGAAGGGTGAATGAGCAGTTCTTC. Its protein is CSAPRQGRVNEQFF.

In this sample, this clonotype turned up many times. The genes are TRBV12-3 or TRBV12-4 and TRBJ1-1; no firm D call. The CDR3 has 14 residues. V shed 0 bases and J shed 1 base, with 6 bases lying between them. CDR3 protein: CASSLAQWNTEAFF. CDR3 nucleotides: TGTGCCAGCAGTTTAGCGCAGTGGAACACTGAAGCTTTCTTT.

This clonotype was seen ten or more times. The CDR3 reads CASSWGGGTPEAFF. The CDR3 DNA reads TGTGCCAGCAGTTGGGGGGGAGGGACGCCCGAAGCTTTCTTT. The J gene is TRBJ1-1, the V gene TRBV11-2, with a weak D call TRBD1 (5 bases). Germline CDR1 SGHAT, CDR2 FQNNGV. This CDR3 contains 14 residues. The germline V and J ends were trimmed by 6 bases and 8 bases, with 19 bases remaining between them.

This clonotype was picked up many times. V and J are TRBV29-1 and TRBJ2-1; tentatively, D is TRBD2 (5 bases). The V gene lost 6 bases and the J gene lost 4 bases, with 16 bases spanning the gap. This CDR3 contains 14 residues. The germline V gene has CDR1 SQVTM and CDR2 ANQGSEA. For the CDR3, the DNA is TGCAGCGTCGCTGCTCGGCTAGCTTACAATGAGCAGTTCTTC. This translates into CSVAARLAYNEQFF.

This clonotype was detected a few times. V usage is TRBV12-3 or TRBV12-4 and J usage is TRBJ1-1, with D possibly matching TRBD1 (5 bases). The germline V and J ends were trimmed by 3 bases and 2 bases, with 10 bases remaining between them. This CDR3 region has 14 residues. The CDR3 DNA follows: TGTGCCAGCAGTTTTTGGGGGTTTAACACTGAAGCTTTCTTT. Its translation is CASSFWGFNTEAFF.

This clonotype was picked up a small number of times. The rearrangement links TRBV6-5 to TRBJ2-3, with a weak D call TRBD1 (6 bases). Trimming removed 2 bases from V and 2 bases from J, with 11 bases in between. CDR3 length equals 15 residues. CDR1 MNHEY and CDR2 SVGAGI come from the germline V gene. CDR3 DNA sequence: TGTGCCAGCAGTTACCAACAGGGTTACACAGATACGCAGTATTTT. It codes for CASSYQQGYTDTQYF.

This chain connects TRBV7-2 to TRBJ1-3; D might be TRBD1 (6 bases). Trimming took 5 bases from V and 5 from J, leaving 16 bases between them. Per the germline V gene, CDR1 is SGHTA and CDR2 is FQGNSA. The CDR3 spans 15 residues. CDR3 sequence: CASSPRVGARNTIYF. As DNA, the CDR3 is TGTGCCAGCAGCCCCAGGGTGGGGGCGAGAAACACCATATATTTT.

This chain connects TRBV20-1 to TRBJ1-5; no definite D call. This CDR3 has 12 residues. Trimming left V 6 bases short and J 3 bases short, with 9 bases between. The V gene's germline CDR1 is DFQATT and CDR2 SNEGSKA (reference sequence). CDR3 sequence: CSALRPNQPQHF. CDR3 bases: TGCAGTGCCCTCCGTCCCAATCAGCCCCAGCATTTT.

The sample holds many counts of this clonotype. This chain joins TRBV20-1 and TRBJ2-5; D perhaps matches TRBD2 (5 bases). This CDR3 is 14 amino acids long. V dropped 3 bases and J dropped 3 bases, with 14 bases sitting between them. Germline V gives CDR1 DFQATT, CDR2 SNEGSKA (reference sequence). CDR3 loop: CSARSVWGEETQYF. In DNA, the CDR3 is TGCAGTGCTAGGTCGGTATGGGGAGAAGAGACCCAGTACTTC.

As for this clonotype: Here the CDR3 omits its conserved ending phenylalanine or tryptophan, so a read error is the likely source. The V call is TRBV7-2, the J call TRBJ2-4; D is unclear. This CDR3 has 14 residues. In germline, CDR1 is SGHTA, CDR2 FQGNSA. V was clipped by 1 base and J by 7 bases, with 11 bases between them. The CDR3 DNA reads TGTGCCAGCAGCTTAGTTGGTCGGGCTAACATTCAGTACCTC. Translating gives CASSLVGRANIQYL.

This clonotype was found many times. The V and J genes are TRBV25-1 and TRBJ2-5; weak D call: TRBD1 (6 bases). The CDR3 spans 13 residues. Germline assignment: CDR1 MGHDK and CDR2 SYGVNS. The V end was cut by 6 bases, the J end by 4 bases, with 12 bases between. CDR3 amino acids: CASRRTVRETQYF. In DNA form, the CDR3 reads TGTGCCAGCAGAAGGACAGTACGAGAGACCCAGTACTTC.

This clonotype appeared a few times. V and J are TRBV20-1 and TRBJ2-3, with 7 bases identical to TRBD2. This CDR3 comprises 14 residues. Germline CDR1 and CDR2: DFQATT and SNEGSKA (reference sequence). V lost 0 bases, J lost 4 bases, and 4 bases stayed unmatched. The CDR3 spells CSARDYAGADTQYF. The DNA for the CDR3 is TGCAGTGCTAGAGATTACGCGGGAGCAGATACGCAGTATTTT.

The genes are TRBV6-1 and TRBJ2-7; D perhaps matches TRBD2 (7 bases). Germline V CDR1 and CDR2: MNHNS, SASEGT. The CDR3 totals 13 residues. V was cut by 7 bases and J by 4 bases, with 14 bases left in between. CDR3 sequence reads: CASIGGARYEQYF. The CDR3 DNA reads as TGTGCCAGCATTGGGGGGGCGCGGTACGAGCAGTACTTC.

V is TRBV15 and J is TRBJ1-3; TRBD1 aligns across 10 bases. Per the germline V gene, CDR1 is LNHNV and CDR2 is YYDKDF (reference sequence). The V gene end was trimmed by 5 bases and the J gene end by 4 bases; junction bases not matched to a gene: 14. The CDR3 runs to 18 residues. This CDR3 is CATSGTGAQREIGNTIYF. The CDR3 nucleotides read TGTGCCACCAGCGGGACAGGGGCGCAGCGCGAGATCGGAAACACCATATATTTT.

This clonotype was picked up a small number of times. The chain recombines TRBV20-1 with TRBJ2-3; 11 nucleotides align to TRBD2. Looked up from germline, CDR1 is DFQATT and CDR2 is SNEGSKA (reference sequence). Trimming at V came to 6 bases and at J to 1 base, leaving 9 bases not matched to a gene. The CDR3 is made up of 16 amino acids. The CDR3 bases are TGCAGTGCGGGAATACTAGCGGGAGCTGGCACAGATACGCAGTATTTT. As protein: CSAGILAGAGTDTQYF.

The chain recombines TRBV20-1 with TRBJ2-7; 8 nucleotides line up with TRBD1. This CDR3 has 14 amino acids. With V trimmed by 6 bases and J by 6 bases, 13 bases remained unmatched. From germline, CDR1 is DFQATT and CDR2 SNEGSKA (reference sequence). CDR3 region: CSAPPRTGSGEQYF. The DNA of the CDR3 is TGCAGTGCCCCACCCCGGACAGGGTCCGGCGAGCAGTACTTC.

This clonotype has a handful of counts. The rearrangement uses TRBV3-1 and TRBJ2-5; 9 bases line up with TRBD2. Looked up from germline, CDR1 is LGHDT and CDR2 is YNNKEL (reference sequence). V dropped 4 bases and J dropped 3; count of bases not matched to a gene: 6. This CDR3 comprises 15 residues. CDR3: CASSPTSGQKETQYF. CDR3 nucleotide sequence: TGTGCCAGCAGCCCAACTAGCGGGCAAAAAGAGACCCAGTACTTC.

In its sample, this clonotype was seen a few times. The V and J genes are TRBV7-2 and TRBJ2-2; D might be TRBD1 (6 bases). Trimming pared 2 bases from V and 6 bases from J, leaving 13 bases between. Germline lookup yields CDR1 SGHTA and CDR2 FQGNSA. The CDR3 has 15 amino acids. DNA for the CDR3: TGTGCCAGCAGCTTAAGCAGGGGTGCGGCCGGGGAGCTGTTTTTT. Its protein is CASSLSRGAAGELFF.